This T cell receptor (beta chain) was sequenced in a study of CD8+ T cells in alopecia areata (dated by TCRdb to 2016 to 2019). Turning to the overall study: The treated patients took part in an open-label pilot trial in which moderate-to-severe alopecia areata was treated with oral tofacitinib at 5 to 10 mg twice daily. Biopsies were taken from tofacitinib-treated patients at baseline and at 4 and 24 weeks of treatment, and a later scalp biopsy was taken in several of the tofacitinib-treated patients. Tofacitinib was administered for 6 to 18 months, and 6 months of follow-up off drug were then conducted to assess delayed response and recurrence. Disease severity in treated patients was measured with the SALT score, which quantifies the percentage of affected scalp surface area. Scalp clonality was compared among normal scalp (n=4), patchy alopecia areata scalp (n=8), and alopecia totalis/universalis scalp (n=8). TCRbeta CDR3 regions were amplified by immunoSEQ multiplex PCR using 35 Vbeta forward and 13 Jbeta reverse primers. RNA was obtained with the PAXgene miRNA kit for fixed scalp, the miRNeasy kit for PBMCs, and the RNeasy kit for mouse skin. In both human patients and the C3H/HeJ mouse model, the study applied high-throughput TCRbeta sequencing to look at T cell clonal expansion in alopecia areata. On the human side, TCRbeta sequencing was run on scalp tissue and on sorted CD4+ and CD8+ peripheral blood T cells from healthy controls and from alopecia areata patients with either patchy or totalis/universalis disease.

Library construction relied on the immunoSEQ multiplex PCR assay. RNA was extracted from all samples and reverse transcribed into cDNA, which served as template for TCR sequencing. SuperScript III was used to make first-strand cDNA, primed with a 2:1 mix of oligo-dT and random hexamers. A synthetic immune receptor repertoire was used to assess amplification bias, and residual bias was removed computationally. In the source study's methods: Raw reads were preprocessed for error removal, and CDR3 was defined according to IMGT conventions as running from the conserved cysteine to phenylalanine. Clonality was calculated as 1 minus Shannon entropy normalized by log2 of the number of productive unique TCRs. Whether each scalp clone was CD4 or CD8 was inferred by checking scalp TCRbeta sequences against the CD4 and CD8 repertoires from sorted blood. Here the immuneACCESS table is served through TCRdb, limited to in-frame sequences with V and J called. Missing clones are a known gap in these copies; in checked studies unresolved V genes cover under half, and the rest lacks a known reason. V, J and clone size derive from that table, while D and trimming were established from the DNA sequence. Within this sample are some 190,000 clones, with around three fifths of them counted one time only. Under 1.5% of the sample comes from the top ten.

Interpreted using the paper, the treatment or condition label stands for: oral pan-JAK inhibitor, 5-10 mg twice daily. Lesional scalp punch biopsies and peripheral blood were collected from alopecia areata patients. PBMCs were separated by density centrifugation and stained for CD3, CD4 and CD8, after which CD4+ and CD8+ T cells were sorted on a FACSAria. From the cysteine through the phenylalanine, the CDR3 covers 17 amino acids. Only the CDR3 DNA is retained, 51 bases long and in frame from the first base. For CDR1 and CDR2, the germline V gene lists SQVTM and ANQGSEA. Trimming removed 8 bases from V and 0 bases from J; the gene matches leave 8 bases unexplained. About this clone itself: This clone's antigen is unknown. No per-base quality is available; no much larger clone lies one base away.

Broader findings and caveats from the paper: Because the treated cohort was small and had only one nonresponder, larger studies are needed to examine links between baseline CD8+ expansion and response. Many expanded lesional clones persisted in scalp and blood during tofacitinib treatment, which may partly explain relapse after stopping treatment. Resident alphabeta T cells in normal human skin are also sequenced, complicating scalp TCR repertoire analysis, unlike mouse skin dominated by gammadelta T cells. Shared TCR sequences between patients were less evident than in mice, which may be partly attributable to HLA diversity in the patient population. Lesional scalp, especially in alopecia totalis/universalis, showed higher clonality and more expanded CD8+ clones than normal scalp, suggesting antigenic drive. Tofacitinib significantly lowered scalp clonality and the number of expanded CD8+ clones among the top 100 scalp clones.

The chain employs TRBV29-1 and TRBJ2-1; 15 of the junction bases match TRBD2. This clonotype originated in a human donor with alopecia areata. This sample comprised CD4+ T cells sorted from blood, obtained around week 50, from a patient treated with tofacitinib. The bases read TGCAGCCTCGATGGGACTAGCGGGGGGCTCTCCTACAATGAGCAGTTCTTC. This yields the protein CSLDGTSGGLSYNEQFF.